The rows below give T cell receptor beta chains drawn from one sample of a study of identifying expanded T cells in peripheral blood. Assay: immunoSEQ multiplex PCR; the TCRdb copy retains only in-frame clones and omits some. This sample has over 75,000 clones, with around 88% found just once. Material: blood. The receptor set was obtained from a person aged 18 to 69 in good health. Both conserved end residues are part of each CDR3. A D gene is named only where the DNA matches it firmly. Expanded clones are given a class, and other clones once, few, many or no size at all.

-	-	TRBV5-5	TRBJ2-5	TGTGCCAGCAGCTTGGTGTGGGAAGAGACCCAGTACTTC	CASSLVWEETQYF
-	-	TRBV19	TRBJ2-1	TGTGCCAGTAGTATAGGAGGGGGGCTCAATGAGCAGTTCTTC	CASSIGGGLNEQFF
-	-	TRBV5-1	TRBJ2-7	TGCGCCAGCTCCCCCGAGGACGGCGGCTACGAGCAGTACTTC	CASSPEDGGYEQYF
few	TRBD2	TRBV27	TRBJ2-1	TGTGCCAGCAGTTTATCCCCTCCGGGGACTAGCGCTTCCTACAATGAGCAGTTCTTC	CASSLSPPGTSASYNEQFF
-	-	TRBV4-2	TRBJ2-5	TGTGCCAGCAGCCAAGCCATTCCGGAGGGCCCTTTAAAAGAGACCCAGTACTTC	CASSQAIPEGPLKETQYF
-	-	TRBV9	TRBJ2-1	TGTGCCAGCAGCGTAGCTGCGGGTGAGCAGTTCTTC	CASSVAAGEQFF
-	-	TRBV9	TRBJ2-1	TGTGCCAGCAGTGACAAGGGAAGGCCCAATGAGCAGTTCTTC	CASSDKGRPNEQFF
-	TRBD2	TRBV4-3	TRBJ2-6	TGCGCCAGCAGCCAAGGGGAGCGGGGCTCTGGGGCCAACGTCCTGACTTTC	CASSQGERGSGANVLTF
-	-	TRBV5-5	TRBJ1-3	TGTGCCAGCATCTTCAACGGGGCTGTTGGAAACACCATATATTTT	CASIFNGAVGNTIYF
once	-	TRBV6-1	TRBJ2-7	TGTGCCAGCAGTGCCGAGTGGGGTCCCTACGAGCAGTACTTC	CASSAEWGPYEQYF
-	TRBD2	TRBV10-1	TRBJ2-3	TGCGCCAGCAGTGATTTCCTAGCGGAGGCCACAGATACGCAGTATTTT	CASSDFLAEATDTQYF
-	TRBD2	TRBV6-4	TRBJ2-7	TGTGCCAGCAGTGGCATCTCAGCGGGGCTCTCCTACGAGCAGTACTTC	CASSGISAGLSYEQYF
-	-	TRBV6-1	TRBJ2-7	TGTGCCGGAGGAGATTCCTACGAGCAGTACTTC	CAGGDSYEQYF
-	-	TRBV6-1	TRBJ1-2	TGTGCCAGCAGCGTAACACCCGACGGCTACACCTTC	CASSVTPDGYTF
-	TRBD1	TRBV13	TRBJ2-5	TGTGCCAGCAGCTCCACCGACAGGGGGCGGGAGACCCAGTACTTC	CASSSTDRGRETQYF
-	-	TRBV7-9	TRBJ1-2	TGTGCCAGCAGCTTAGCGACAGGCTATGGCTACACCTTC	CASSLATGYGYTF
once	TRBD1	TRBV7-2	TRBJ1-5	TGTGCCAGCAGCTTCACAGGGGATCAGCCCCAGCATTTT	CASSFTGDQPQHF
-	-	TRBV7-2	TRBJ2-1	TGTGCCAGCAGCTTAGGGGGCCTTCACTACAATGAGCAGTTCTTC	CASSLGGLHYNEQFF
-	TRBD1	TRBV6-1	TRBJ2-5	TGTGCCAGCAGTGAAGCGGCGAGGGGGGGGACAGGGGCTATCGAGACCCAGTACTTC	CASSEAARGGTGAIETQYF
-	TRBD2	TRBV7-9	TRBJ2-5	TGTGCCAGCAGCTTAGCGCTACTAGCGGGGAAAGAGACCCAGTACTTC	CASSLALLAGKETQYF
-	-	TRBV6-6	TRBJ2-3	TGTGCCAGCAGCTCAAATAGGGGAGGCACAGATACGCAGTATTTT	CASSSNRGGTDTQYF
few	-	TRBV28	TRBJ1-2	TGTGCCAGCAGTTTGGTAGGGCGGGAAACCTATGGCTACACCTTC	CASSLVGRETYGYTF
-	TRBD2	TRBV6-4	TRBJ2-3	TGTGCCAGCAGTGACATAGCGGGAGGTCTGGATACGCAGTATTTT	CASSDIAGGLDTQYF
-	TRBD1	TRBV15	TRBJ1-5	TGTGCCACCAGCAGATCCGGAGGGACAGGGGGCAATCAGCCCCAGCATTTT	CATSRSGGTGGNQPQHF
-	-	TRBV27	TRBJ1-4	TGTGCCAGCAGTCCGCAACGACAGGCCTCCAATGAAAAACTGTTTTTT	CASSPQRQASNEKLFF
-	TRBD1	TRBV5-4	TRBJ2-7	TGTGCCAGCAGCGAGGACAGGGTGGTTTACGAGCAGTACTTC	CASSEDRVVYEQYF
-	-	TRBV5-1	TRBJ1-6	TGCGCCAGCAGCTCGACCCCGTTTTCAGCTGATAATAATTCACCCCTCCACTTT	CASSSTPFSADNNSPLHF
-	-	TRBV19	TRBJ2-2	TGTGCCAGTAGTCCCCGGGCCTCCCGGGACTCCTTGGGGGGGGAGCTGTTTTTT	CASSPRASRDSLGGELFF
-	-	TRBV7-8	TRBJ2-7	TGTGCCAGCAGCTTAGAGGGTACTGGAAACTACGAGCAGTACTTC	CASSLEGTGNYEQYF
-	-	TRBV7-8	TRBJ2-1	TGTGCCAGCATTCAGGGGATCCGGGGGAATGAGCAGTTCTTC	CASIQGIRGNEQFF
-	-	TRBV10-2	TRBJ2-2	TGCGCCAGCAGTGAGTTCTACAGGGCCACGAACACCGGGGGGCTGTTTTTT	CASSEFYRATNTGGLFF
-	-	TRBV27	TRBJ2-7	TGTGCCAGCAGTTTATGGGGCCTGACAGGTGCTGTCGAGCAGTACTTC	CASSLWGLTGAVEQYF
-	-	TRBV28	TRBJ2-7	TGTGCCAGCAGTTTGGGGCCCACTCAGAAGCAGTACTTC	CASSLGPTQKQYF
-	-	TRBV6-4	TRBJ2-6	TGTGCCAGCAGTGAGACTCCCGGGGCCAACGTCCTGACTTTC	CASSETPGANVLTF
-	-	TRBV28	TRBJ1-5	TGTGCCAGCATTGATGGAGAGGCGGCCCGCCTGCAGCCCCAGCATTTT	CASIDGEAARLQPQHF
-	TRBD1	TRBV7-9	TRBJ1-4	TGTGCCAGCAGCTTAAAGACAGGGCCATGGGAAAAACTGTTTTTT	CASSLKTGPWEKLFF
-	-	TRBV5-1	TRBJ2-5	TGCGCCAGCAGCTTGGCCCGGGGCGCCGACCAAGAGACCCAGTACTTC	CASSLARGADQETQYF
-	-	TRBV30	TRBJ1-6	TGTGCCTGTGGAGATGGGGATCTAAGAAATTCACCCCTCCACTTT	CACGDGDLRNSPLHF
once	-	TRBV27	TRBJ2-7	TGTGCCAGCAGTCCCTCGGGCTCCTACGAGCAGTACTTC	CASSPSGSYEQYF
many	TRBD1	TRBV6-4	TRBJ2-2	TGTGCCAGCAGTCACGACAGGGATGTGGTGTCCGGGGAGCTGTTTTTT	CASSHDRDVVSGELFF
-	-	TRBV29-1	TRBJ2-5	TGCAGCGTTGAACAATCGCGGCCCCGCGGCAGGGAGACCCAGTACTTC	CSVEQSRPRGRETQYF
-	-	TRBV5-4	TRBJ1-2	TGTGCCAGCAGCTTGGCTGGGGCAGGGCCCGAATCTAACTATGGCTACACCTTC	CASSLAGAGPESNYGYTF
once	TRBD1	TRBV2	TRBJ2-7	TGTGCCAGCGGGGGGACAGGGGGGAACGAGCAGTACTTC	CASGGTGGNEQYF
-	-	TRBV11-2	TRBJ1-3	TGTGCCAGCAGCTCTCCCCGCTCTGGAAACACCATATATTTT	CASSSPRSGNTIYF
once	TRBD2	TRBV6-4	TRBJ2-2	TGTGCCAGCAGTCCCCATAGCGGGAGTTCCGGGGAGCTGTTTTTT	CASSPHSGSSGELFF
-	-	TRBV7-8	TRBJ2-5	TGTGCCAGCAGCTTAGACCGAGAGACCCAGTACTTC	CASSLDRETQYF
-	-	TRBV7-6	TRBJ2-7	TGTGCCAGCAGCTTATTGGGGGCTTTGGGCGAGCAGTACTTC	CASSLLGALGEQYF
once	-	TRBV2	TRBJ2-7	TGTGCCAGCAGTGTAACCCGGACCAAGCAGTACTTC	CASSVTRTKQYF
-	TRBD2	TRBV28	TRBJ2-5	TGTGCCAGCAGGAGTAGCGGGAGTAAAGAGACCCAGTACTTC	CASRSSGSKETQYF
-	-	TRBV5-6	TRBJ1-5	TGTGCCAGCAGCTTGAAAAATCAGCCCCAGCATTTT	CASSLKNQPQHF
-	-	TRBV27	TRBJ1-1	TGTGCCAGCAGTTTATCTCCAGGTATGAACACTGAAGCTTTCTTT	CASSLSPGMNTEAFF
-	-	TRBV7-2	TRBJ2-1	TGTGCCAGCAGTGAGGACAGTCCTACAGATGAGCAGTTCTTC	CASSEDSPTDEQFF
few	-	TRBV5-4	TRBJ1-4	TGTGCCAGCAGCTTCCAGGGCGTTAATGAAAAACTGTTTTTT	CASSFQGVNEKLFF
-	-	TRBV25-1	TRBJ1-6	TGTGCCAGCAGTGAATACTTGTCTTGGGCGGCCGATTCACCCCTCCACTTT	CASSEYLSWAADSPLHF
once	-	TRBV18	TRBJ2-3	TGTGCCAGCTCACCGCGGGGAGATACGCAGTATTTT	CASSPRGDTQYF